This TCR beta chain was recorded in a study of T cells in Graves' hyperthyroidism and ophthalmopathy. CDR1 and CDR2 from the germline V gene are MNHNS and SASEGT. V was cut by 6 bases and J by 6 bases, with 15 bases left in between. This CDR3 comprises 13 residues. Researchers took RNA transcripts and amplified the TCR beta CDR3 regions from them. The primer set for the first-round RT-PCR of the TCR CDR3 was HTBI. TCRdb re-analysed the multiplex PCR reads in MiXCR, keeping a single row per CDR3 protein. The sample lists around 520,000 distinct CDR3 sequences; around a quarter were seen once. The V gene is TRBV6-1, the J gene TRBJ2-7; D not resolved. The sequenced material came from blood. The source of this sequence is a woman aged 25 to 39 with Graves' ophthalmopathy. CDR3 sequence reads: CASRSGLSGEQYF. CDR3 bases: TGTGCCAGCAGGAGTGGGCTGAGTGGCGAGCAGTACTTC.